These T cell receptor beta chains were read from a single sample in a study of human T cells and chemical hapten exposure. Each CDR3 protein is one row after TCRdb ran MiXCR on the RACE reads. The table includes roughly 100,000 distinct CDR3 sequences, approximately 10% detected once. Sequenced material: whole blood, taken in connection with sensitization to the hapten diphenylcyclopropenone (DPC). The receptors come from a woman in her 40s with alopecia areata. Some clones in this sample may be carry-over from other donors' samples. Each CDR3 is given with its conserved first and last residue. The order of the fields is V gene, D gene, clone size, J gene, CDR3 DNA, CDR3 protein. A D gene is named only where the DNA matches it firmly. The size entry is marked missing in some rows and otherwise reads once, few, many or a size class.

v_call: TRBV5-4
d_call: TRBD1
clone_size: many
j_call: TRBJ2-1
cdr3_nt: TGTGCCAGCAGTCCAGACAGGGACCCCCCTCAGTTCTTC
cdr3_aa: CASSPDRDPPQFF

v_call: TRBV9
d_call: .
clone_size: few
j_call: TRBJ1-6
cdr3_nt: TGTGCCAGCAGCGTAGAAGCACAGGGATCCAATTCACCCCTCCACTTT
cdr3_aa: CASSVEAQGSNSPLHF

v_call: TRBV18
d_call: .
clone_size: few
j_call: TRBJ2-7
cdr3_nt: TGTGCCAGCTCACCGGGGCCCCATTACGAGCAGTACTTC
cdr3_aa: CASSPGPHYEQYF

v_call: TRBV7-2
d_call: .
clone_size: few
j_call: TRBJ1-2
cdr3_nt: TGTGCCAGCAGCCGGCGGGGCGAAACTTGGGTCTATGGCTACACCTTC
cdr3_aa: CASSRRGETWVYGYTF

v_call: TRBV20-1
d_call: TRBD1
clone_size: few
j_call: TRBJ1-1
cdr3_nt: TGCAGTGCTAGAGATGGGGCAGGGGGCACTGAAGCTTTCTTT
cdr3_aa: CSARDGAGGTEAFF

v_call: TRBV7-2
d_call: .
clone_size: many
j_call: TRBJ2-3
cdr3_nt: TGTGCCAGCAGCTTAGTGGTGGGGGTTGGCACAGATACGCAGTATTTT
cdr3_aa: CASSLVVGVGTDTQYF

v_call: TRBV5-1
d_call: .
clone_size: many
j_call: TRBJ2-1
cdr3_nt: TGCGCCAGCAGCTTAGCGAACAATGAGCAGTTCTTC
cdr3_aa: CASSLANNEQFF

v_call: TRBV7-9
d_call: TRBD1
clone_size: .
j_call: TRBJ1-5
cdr3_nt: TGTGCCAGCAGCGGACAGGGGGTTGGCAATCAGCCCCAGCATTTT
cdr3_aa: CASSGQGVGNQPQHF

v_call: TRBV7-2
d_call: TRBD1
clone_size: few
j_call: TRBJ2-7
cdr3_nt: TGTGCCAGCAGCTTCCCATTAATAGACAGGGGATACGAGCAGTACTTC
cdr3_aa: CASSFPLIDRGYEQYF

v_call: TRBV7-9
d_call: TRBD1
clone_size: many
j_call: TRBJ1-1
cdr3_nt: TGTGCCAGCAGCGGCAGGACAGGGGGCGGGACTGAAGCTTTCTTT
cdr3_aa: CASSGRTGGGTEAFF

v_call: TRBV7-2
d_call: TRBD2
clone_size: .
j_call: TRBJ2-1
cdr3_nt: TGTGCCAGCAGCTGGGGACTAGCGGGAGGGGACAATGAGCAGTTCTTC
cdr3_aa: CASSWGLAGGDNEQFF

v_call: TRBV7-2
d_call: TRBD1
clone_size: .
j_call: TRBJ2-5
cdr3_nt: TGTGCCAGCAGAGGACAGGTTTTCCAAGAGACCCAGTACTTC
cdr3_aa: CASRGQVFQETQYF

v_call: TRBV10-2
d_call: .
clone_size: .
j_call: TRBJ1-2
cdr3_nt: TGCGCCAGCAGTGAGTCGCCGACCTATGGCTACACCTTC
cdr3_aa: CASSESPTYGYTF

v_call: TRBV7-2
d_call: TRBD2
clone_size: .
j_call: TRBJ2-5
cdr3_nt: TGTGCCAGCAGCGGAGACGGGGGGGGCGAGACCCAGTACTTC
cdr3_aa: CASSGDGGGETQYF

v_call: TRBV28
d_call: .
clone_size: .
j_call: TRBJ1-4
cdr3_nt: TGTGCCAGCAGTTTCCCCTATGAAAAACTGTTTTTT
cdr3_aa: CASSFPYEKLFF

v_call: TRBV18
d_call: TRBD1
clone_size: few
j_call: TRBJ1-3
cdr3_nt: TGTGCCAGCTCACCCCGAAGGTCAGGGGGAAACTCTGGAAACACCATATATTTT
cdr3_aa: CASSPRRSGGNSGNTIYF

v_call: TRBV3-1
d_call: .
clone_size: many
j_call: TRBJ1-6
cdr3_nt: TGTGCCAGCAGCCAGGATCTCAACAGGAATTCACCCCTCCACTTT
cdr3_aa: CASSQDLNRNSPLHF

v_call: TRBV15
d_call: .
clone_size: many
j_call: TRBJ1-2
cdr3_nt: TGTGCCACCAGCACACCCTGGACAGAAGGCTATGGCTACACCTTC
cdr3_aa: CATSTPWTEGYGYTF

v_call: TRBV9
d_call: .
clone_size: many
j_call: TRBJ2-7
cdr3_nt: TGTGCCAGCAGCCCGGGACAGCTGATTGGGGGACTTTACGAGCAGTACTTC
cdr3_aa: CASSPGQLIGGLYEQYF

v_call: TRBV3-1
d_call: TRBD2
clone_size: .
j_call: TRBJ2-7
cdr3_nt: TGTGCCAGCAGCCAAGATGTCCGCGGGAGGGTATCCTACGAGCAGTACTTC
cdr3_aa: CASSQDVRGRVSYEQYF

v_call: TRBV18
d_call: .
clone_size: .
j_call: TRBJ2-7
cdr3_nt: TGTGCCAGCTCACCTAAACAGAACTCCTACGAGCAGTACTTC
cdr3_aa: CASSPKQNSYEQYF

v_call: TRBV11-1
d_call: TRBD2
clone_size: .
j_call: TRBJ2-3
cdr3_nt: TGTGCCAGCAGACGACTGACTAGCGGCACAGATACGCAGTATTTT
cdr3_aa: CASRRLTSGTDTQYF

v_call: TRBV20-1
d_call: .
clone_size: .
j_call: TRBJ1-2
cdr3_nt: TGCAGTGCTAGACGGAGGACGCTTAACTATGGCTACACCTTC
cdr3_aa: CSARRRTLNYGYTF

v_call: TRBV4-3
d_call: TRBD2
clone_size: few
j_call: TRBJ2-1
cdr3_nt: TGCGCCAGCAGCCAAGGGGGGCTAGCGGGCTACAATGAGCAGTTCTTC
cdr3_aa: CASSQGGLAGYNEQFF

v_call: TRBV7-7
d_call: .
clone_size: few
j_call: TRBJ2-2
cdr3_nt: TGTGCTAGCAGCCCCACAGGGACCCGGGGGAACACCGGGGAGCTGTTTTTT
cdr3_aa: CASSPTGTRGNTGELFF

v_call: TRBV10-1
d_call: TRBD2
clone_size: .
j_call: TRBJ2-1
cdr3_nt: TGCGCCAGCAGTGACCCCGGGCTAGCGGGTAACAATGAGCAGTTCTTC
cdr3_aa: CASSDPGLAGNNEQFF

v_call: TRBV3-1
d_call: .
clone_size: .
j_call: TRBJ2-1
cdr3_nt: TGTGCCAGCAGTTCCGGGGGAGAGCAGTTCTTC
cdr3_aa: CASSSGGEQFF

v_call: TRBV7-9
d_call: TRBD2
clone_size: many
j_call: TRBJ2-7
cdr3_nt: TGTGCCAGCAGCCGGTCTTTGACGACTAGCGGGACCTACGAGCAGTACTTC
cdr3_aa: CASSRSLTTSGTYEQYF

v_call: TRBV12-3/TRBV12-4
d_call: TRBD2
clone_size: many
j_call: TRBJ2-1
cdr3_nt: TGTGCCAGCACCGCGGGACTAGCGGGAGGAGTGGGCAATGAGCAGTTCTTC
cdr3_aa: CASTAGLAGGVGNEQFF

v_call: TRBV19
d_call: .
clone_size: many
j_call: TRBJ2-2
cdr3_nt: TGTGCCAGTAGTATGAGGGGCACCGGGGAGCTGTTTTTT
cdr3_aa: CASSMRGTGELFF

v_call: TRBV7-8
d_call: TRBD2
clone_size: .
j_call: TRBJ2-7
cdr3_nt: TGTGCCAGCAGCTTAGCACTAGCGGGTAATTCCTACGAGCAGTACTTC
cdr3_aa: CASSLALAGNSYEQYF

v_call: TRBV5-1
d_call: .
clone_size: many
j_call: TRBJ2-1
cdr3_nt: TGCGCCAGCAGCTCCCTAGCAGGTTCCTACAATGAGCAGTTCTTC
cdr3_aa: CASSSLAGSYNEQFF

v_call: TRBV11-3
d_call: .
clone_size: few
j_call: TRBJ2-2
cdr3_nt: TGTGCCAGCACCCACCGGACATTGAACACCGGGGAGCTGTTTTTT
cdr3_aa: CASTHRTLNTGELFF

v_call: TRBV28
d_call: .
clone_size: .
j_call: TRBJ2-6
cdr3_nt: TGTGCCAGCAGAAACCAGGGTTCCTCTGGGGCCAACGTCCTGACTTTC
cdr3_aa: CASRNQGSSGANVLTF

v_call: TRBV19
d_call: TRBD2
clone_size: .
j_call: TRBJ2-1
cdr3_nt: TGTGCCAGTAGTATAGGCGGGACTAGCCGAGATGAGCAGTTCTTC
cdr3_aa: CASSIGGTSRDEQFF

v_call: TRBV28
d_call: TRBD1
clone_size: few
j_call: TRBJ1-2
cdr3_nt: TGTGCCAGCAACATTGGAGGACAGGGGATTAACTATGGCTACACCTTC
cdr3_aa: CASNIGGQGINYGYTF

v_call: TRBV9
d_call: TRBD2
clone_size: few
j_call: TRBJ2-1
cdr3_nt: TGTGCCAGCAGCGTAGACCCCATAGCGGGGGGCAATGAGCAGTTCTTC
cdr3_aa: CASSVDPIAGGNEQFF

v_call: TRBV29-1
d_call: .
clone_size: few
j_call: TRBJ1-1
cdr3_nt: TGCAGCGTTTGGACGGTGAACACTGAAGCTTTCTTT
cdr3_aa: CSVWTVNTEAFF